The clone carrying this T cell receptor beta chain was picked up a small number of times. Its cognate antigen is unknown. This CDR3 is 15 amino acids long. V gave up 1 base and J gave up 5 bases, with 15 bases separating them. Germline CDR1 reads SGDLS; CDR2 reads YYNGEE. The data belong to a study of beta chain features in type 1 diabetes. Broader study findings: The VDJ junctions of type 1 diabetes patients carried fewer insertions and more deletions. Researchers report that Type 1 diabetes patients had moderately but significantly shorter TCRB CDR3s across all four CD4+ subsets.

Isolated RNA was reverse transcribed in full, so expressed TCRB transcripts were sequenced. Assay: immunoSEQ multiplex PCR; the TCRdb copy retains only in-frame clones and omits some. Altogether 100,000 to 150,000 clones are present, around 15% being singletons, with the ten largest covering 2% to 3%. This clonotype was obtained from a man aged 25-45 years with type 1 diabetes. V is TRBV9 and J is TRBJ2-5; D may match TRBD1 or TRBD2 (5 bases each). The sequenced sample consisted of central memory CD4+ T cells from blood. The CDR3 bases are TGTGCCAGCAGCGTAAGGCCGGGACGGTGGGAGACCCAGTACTTC. Translated, it gives CASSVRPGRWETQYF.